This paragraph reports one T cell receptor (beta chain). This specimen belongs to a study of cytomegalovirus exposure and HLA in healthy donors. As for the study in general: HLA-typed donors were the source of around 85 million unique TCRs held in an early data release.

The PCR ran on 60 Vbeta and 13 Jbeta primers. Some clones are missing from TCRdb's copy, which holds only in-frame ones; the method was immunoSEQ multiplex PCR. The table includes about 130,000 clones, more than 65% detected once. The donors comprised healthy bone marrow donors. This CDR3 spans 16 amino acids. The V segment lost 0 bases and the J segment 4 bases; nucleotides outside the gene matches: 5. In germline, CDR1 is SQVTM, CDR2 ANQGSEA. The sample consisted of PBMCs. The genes are TRBV29-1 and TRBJ2-1; 11 nucleotides agree with TRBD1. This receptor was identified in a woman aged 18-35 years in good health and CMV-seropositive. CDR3: CSVEDTGQGVYNEQFF. CDR3 bases: TGCAGCGTTGAAGATACGGGACAGGGGGTATACAATGAGCAGTTCTTC.